Listed here are 24 T cell receptor beta chains from one sample, sequenced in a study of cytomegalovirus exposure and HLA in healthy donors. The PCR employed 60 Vbeta primers together with 13 Jbeta primers. Sequencing was performed with immunoSEQ multiplex PCR; in TCRdb, only in-frame clones are kept and a portion is missing. The data hold around 150,000 clones, with around 68% observed a single time. Sequencing was performed on PBMCs. The source is a man between 45 and 60 years old in good health and CMV-seronegative.

Of note for this clone: Sequence at one end of the junction differs from germline and may be a read error. V is TRBV5-6 and J is TRBJ2-7; tentative D call: TRBD1 (6 bases). Germline values: CDR1 SGHDT, CDR2 YYEEEE. The CDR3 loop spans 14 amino acids. CDR3 sequence reads: CASSADSALYEQCF. The CDR3, as DNA: TGTGCCAGCAGCGCGGACAGTGCGCTCTACGAGCAGTGCTTC.

This rearrangement joins TRBV5-1 to TRBJ1-2; D may be TRBD1 (5 bases). Looked up from germline, CDR1 is SGHRS and CDR2 is YFSETQ. This CDR3 has 15 residues. V shed 2 bases and J shed 2 bases, with 13 bases lying between them. CDR3 sequence (DNA): TGCGCCAGCAGCTTTGGGGGGGGAGGAAACTATGGCTACACCTTC. Translation: CASSFGGGGNYGYTF.

This clone was detected only a few times. The V gene is TRBV6-1, the J gene TRBJ1-2; D is uncertain. This CDR3 region has 14 residues. Between the trimmed V and J ends, which lost 6 bases and 4 bases, there was a span of 15 bases. Germline CDR1 is MNHNS and CDR2 is SASEGT. The CDR3 loop is CASRGQSLGYGYTF. The CDR3 nucleotides are TGTGCCAGCAGGGGCCAGTCCTTAGGCTATGGCTACACCTTC.

The chain uses TRBV6-5 and TRBJ2-5, with no clear D. The V gene lost 7 bases and the J gene lost 2 bases, with 5 bases spanning the gap. Germline V gene sequence: CDR1 MNHEY, CDR2 SVGAGI. CDR3 size: 11 residues. CDR3 residues: CASMEQETQYF. The CDR3 DNA reads TGTGCCAGCATGGAGCAAGAGACCCAGTACTTC.

J is TRBJ2-1 and V is TRBV6-4; 10 bases fit TRBD1. The V and J ends lost 8 bases and 6 bases, in that order; junction bases with no gene match: 10. The germline gives CDR1 MRHNA, CDR2 SNTAGT. The CDR3 is 15 residues long. As DNA, the CDR3 is TGTGCCAGCGGCCGACAGGGGGCAGGGTCCAATGAGCAGTTCTTC. Amino acid sequence: CASGRQGAGSNEQFF.

This clone was seen only a few times. This chain's CDR3 is CASSLDRAGYGYTF. The CDR3 nucleotides are TGCGCCAGCAGCCTCGACAGGGCCGGATATGGCTACACCTTC. J is TRBJ1-2 and V is TRBV5-1, with 7 bases identical to TRBD1. The ends lost 4 bases at V and 5 bases at J; junction bases unmatched: 8. The V gene's germline CDR1 is SGHRS and CDR2 YFSETQ. The CDR3 runs to 14 residues.

The chain joins TRBV7-9 to TRBJ2-3; a possible D gene is TRBD1 (6 bases). Trimming left V 4 bases short and J 0 bases short, with 11 bases between. The CDR3 has 15 amino acids. CDR1 and CDR2 (germline): SEHNR, FQNEAQ (reference sequence). This CDR3 reads CASSSGVGSTDTQYF. As DNA, the CDR3 is TGTGCCAGCAGCTCAGGGGTTGGTAGCACAGATACGCAGTATTTT. Full variable domain (outside the CDR3, taken from reference TRBV7-9 and TRBJ2-3): DTGVSQNPRHKITKRGQNVTFRCDPISEHNRLYWYRQTLGQGPEFLTYFQNEAQLEKSRLLSDRFSAERPKGSFSTLEIQRTEQGDSAMYLCASSSGVGSTDTQYFGPGTRLTVL.

This chain links TRBV4-1 with TRBJ2-7, with TRBD1 matching over 7 bases. Trimming at V came to 2 bases and at J to 4 bases, leaving 5 bases not matched to a gene. Germline V gene lookup returns CDR1 MGHRA and CDR2 YSYEKL. This CDR3 has 14 residues. CDR3 residues: CASSQPGQSYEQYF. In nucleotides, the CDR3 is TGCGCCAGCAGCCAACCGGGACAGTCATACGAGCAGTACTTC.

The CDR3 DNA reads as TGTGCCAGCAGTGAAGGGGCAGGGCCCTATGGCTACACCTTC. Translation: CASSEGAGPYGYTF. The V call is TRBV6-1, the J call TRBJ1-2, with D tentatively TRBD1 (5 bases). Trimming took 1 base from V and 4 from J, leaving 10 bases between them. CDR1 MNHNS and CDR2 SASEGT come from the germline V gene. This CDR3 contains 14 residues.

The V gene is TRBV7-9, the J gene TRBJ2-7, with 7 bases that match TRBD1. Germline CDR1 reads SEHNR; CDR2 reads FQNEAQ (reference sequence). The length of the CDR3 is 14 residues. With V trimmed by 2 bases and J by 6 bases, 7 bases remained unmatched. Here the CDR3 DNA reads TGTGCCAGCAGCTTAACAGGGGCCCAAGGCGAGCAGTACTTC. Its protein product is CASSLTGAQGEQYF.

The V and J genes are TRBV5-4 and TRBJ1-6; possibly TRBD1 for D (6 bases). V was shortened by 0 bases and J by 2 bases, with 9 bases between the two germline ends. Germline CDR1 SGHNT, CDR2 YYREEE (reference sequence). The CDR3 is 16 residues long. The CDR3 loop is CASSLDRVAYNSPLHF. The CDR3, as DNA: TGTGCCAGCAGCTTGGACAGGGTCGCCTATAATTCACCCCTCCACTTT.

The chain combines TRBV19 with TRBJ1-1; D perhaps matches TRBD1 (6 bases). This CDR3 has 13 residues. Germline V gene data show CDR1 as LNHDA and CDR2 as SQIVND (reference sequence). Trimming pared 1 base from V and 9 bases from J, leaving 12 bases between. This CDR3 is CASSIGEGGKAFF. Written as DNA, the CDR3 is TGTGCCAGTAGTATAGGGGAGGGGGGCAAAGCTTTCTTT.

This chain uses TRBV18 with TRBJ2-7; 11 bases line up with TRBD2. Per the germline V gene, CDR1 is KGHSH and CDR2 is LQKENI. CDR3 length equals 15 residues. V shed 2 bases and J 6 bases; nucleotides not matched to a gene: 6. The CDR3 DNA reads TGTGCCAGCTCACCAACTAGCGGGGGATCCCTCGAGCAGTACTTC. This sequence encodes CASSPTSGGSLEQYF.

V gene TRBV7-8 combines with J gene TRBJ1-5, with a tentative D call TRBD1 (6 bases). V lost 1 base to trimming and J lost 4 bases, with 8 bases between them. This CDR3 contains 14 residues. Looked up from germline, CDR1 is SGHVS and CDR2 is FQNEAQ. As DNA, the CDR3 is TGTGCCAGCAGCTTAGGGCAGGGGAATCAGCCCCAGCATTTT. Its translation is CASSLGQGNQPQHF.

In its sample, this clone was seen a few times. The chain employs TRBV28 and TRBJ1-1; D perhaps matches TRBD1 (5 bases). Germline lookup yields CDR1 MDHEN and CDR2 SYDVKM. V was trimmed by 8 bases and J by 0 bases, leaving 19 bases between them. The length of the CDR3 is 16 residues. CDR3: CASQPLTGLVNTEAFF. The CDR3 coding sequence is TGTGCCAGCCAACCACTCACGGGACTTGTGAACACTGAAGCTTTCTTT. Looking up the rest from reference TRBV28 and TRBJ1-1 gives the full variable domain: DVKVTQSSRYLVKRTGEKVFLECVQDMDHENMFWYRQDPGLGLRLIYFSYDVKMKEKGDIPEGYSVSREKKERFSLILESASTNQTSMYLCASQPLTGLVNTEAFFGQGTRLTVV.

This chain uses TRBV5-1 with TRBJ1-5; TRBD1 matches at 8 bases. From germline, CDR1 is SGHRS and CDR2 YFSETQ. The V and J ends lost 4 bases and 7 bases, in that order; junction bases with no gene match: 10. The CDR3 is made up of 15 amino acids. CDR3 region: CASSPDPGGPQPQHF. The CDR3 DNA reads TGCGCCAGCAGCCCTGACCCAGGGGGCCCCCAGCCCCAGCATTTT.

V and J are TRBV6-5 and TRBJ2-7; D is possibly TRBD1 (6 bases). The CDR3 covers 14 residues. V lost 6 bases, J lost 0 bases, and 12 bases lay in between. Germline assignment: CDR1 MNHEY and CDR2 SVGAGI. The CDR3, as DNA: TGTGCCAGCAGGATCTACAGGGCCTCCTACGAGCAGTACTTC. This sequence encodes CASRIYRASYEQYF.

This clone was seen more than once but under ten times. J is TRBJ1-6 and V is TRBV6-1, with 7 bases aligning to TRBD1. CDR1 is MNHNS and CDR2 is SASEGT in the germline V gene. CDR3 size: 16 residues. J lost 6 bases, V lost 4 bases, and 9 bases had no gene match. CDR3 sequence: CASSGQGWGFNSPLHF. CDR3 sequence (DNA): TGTGCCAGCAGTGGACAGGGATGGGGATTTAATTCACCCCTCCACTTT.

This chain uses TRBV6-6 with TRBJ1-1; 9 bases are a match to TRBD1. CDR1 is MNHNY and CDR2 is SVGAGI in the germline V gene (reference sequence). V was clipped by 6 bases and J by 5 bases; unmatched bases: 7. CDR3 length: 14 residues. Here the CDR3 reads CASSHDRGRTEAFF. DNA of the CDR3: TGTGCCAGCAGCCACGACAGGGGGAGGACTGAAGCTTTCTTT.

The chain employs TRBV5-1 and TRBJ2-2; 8 nucleotides align to TRBD2. This CDR3 spans 16 amino acids. The V segment lost 3 bases and the J segment 1 base; nucleotides outside the gene matches: 5. Germline V gives CDR1 SGHRS, CDR2 YFSETQ. The CDR3 DNA reads as TGCGCCAGCAGCTGGGAGCTAGCGGGGAACACCGGGGAGCTGTTTTTT. Protein: CASSWELAGNTGELFF.

The rearrangement uses TRBV7-9 and TRBJ1-6; unclear D gene. The germline gives CDR1 SEHNR, CDR2 FQNEAQ (reference sequence). The CDR3 is 12 amino acids. Trimming shortened V by 5 bases and J by 7 bases, and 6 bases separated the two germline ends. The CDR3 coding sequence is TGTGCCAGCAGCCCGACAAATTCACCCCTCCACTTT. Its protein is CASSPTNSPLHF.

The chain employs TRBV4-3 and TRBJ2-2, with TRBD1 as a possible D gene (6 bases). V lost 0 bases, J lost 2 bases, and 16 bases lay in between. CDR1 is LGHNA and CDR2 is YSLEER in the germline V gene. The length of the CDR3 is 18 residues. For the CDR3, the DNA is TGCGCCAGCAGCCAAGATGGGGGCCCGAGAACCAACACCGGGGAGCTGTTTTTT. Translated, it gives CASSQDGGPRTNTGELFF.

The chain uses TRBV4-1 and TRBJ1-2; D not resolved. Trimming shortened V by 2 bases and J by 0 bases, and 10 bases separated the two germline ends. CDR3 size: 15 residues. The germline V gene has CDR1 MGHRA and CDR2 YSYEKL. This chain's CDR3 is CASSQTALPNYGYTF. In DNA form, the CDR3 reads TGCGCCAGCAGCCAAACTGCACTCCCTAACTATGGCTACACCTTC.

V usage is TRBV11-2 and J usage is TRBJ1-2; no clear D gene. The CDR3 has 14 amino acids. Germline V gene data show CDR1 as SGHAT and CDR2 as FQNNGV. Deletions cut 2 bases from V and 5 bases from J, with 12 bases between. CDR3 in DNA: TGTGCCAGCAGCTTACTCGGGTTCGGGTATGGCTACACCTTC. Its protein is CASSLLGFGYGYTF.